This T cell receptor beta chain was obtained from a study of radiotherapy plus CTLA-4 blockade in lung cancer. The CDR3 loop spans 15 amino acids. Trimming at V came to 5 bases and at J to 7 bases, leaving 7 bases not matched to a gene. CDR1 SNHLY and CDR2 FYNNEI come from the germline V gene. Assay used: immunoSEQ multiplex PCR; TCRdb lists only in-frame clones, some missing. There are 20,000 to 25,000 clones in the sample; approximately 74% occur only once, and 3.2% lies in the top ten. This clone was picked up a small number of times. The chain links TRBV2 to TRBJ2-1, with 11 bases matching TRBD2. The receptor's source is a human donor with non-small cell lung cancer whose response to radiotherapy plus ipilimumab could not be evaluated. The sample was peripheral blood, taken from a patient treated with radiotherapy plus ipilimumab. The CDR3 DNA reads TGTGCCAGCAGTTCGCTAGCGGGAGGTGTGAATGAGCAGTTCTTC. It yields the protein CASSSLAGGVNEQFF. Using reference TRBV2 and TRBJ2-1 for the parts outside the CDR3, the full variable domain is EPEVTQTPSHQVTQMGQEVILRCVPISNHLYFYWYRQILGQKVEFLVSFYNNEISEKSEIFDDQFSVERPDGSNFTLKIRSTKLEDSAMYFCASSSLAGGVNEQFFGPGTRLTVL.